Shown below are 20 T cell receptor beta chains from a single sample sequenced in a study of identical twins. TCRdb re-derived calls from the 5' RACE reads in MiXCR, one entry per CDR3 protein. This repertoire shows under 900,000 distinct CDR3 sequences, 9% to 15% found once; its top ten account for around 1.6%. These data also featured in a second study, about yellow fever vaccine responses in identical twins.

Input material: PBMCs. All receptors derive from a woman between 18 and 30 years old in good health.

This clonotype was counted between two and nine times. The genes are TRBV3-1 and TRBJ2-2, with 14 bases that match TRBD2. J was trimmed by 4 bases and V by 3 bases; bases with no gene match: 4. Germline CDR1 and CDR2: LGHDT and YNNKEL (reference sequence). The CDR3 consists of 17 residues. The CDR3 bases are TGTGCCAGCAGCCAGGGACTAGCGGGAGTTAGCACCGGGGAGCTGTTTTTT. This codes for CASSQGLAGVSTGELFF. The full variable domain, rest sourced from reference TRBV3-1 and TRBJ2-2, is DTAVSQTPKYLVTQMGNDKSIKCEQNLGHDTMYWYKQDSKKFLKIMFSYNNKELIINETVPNRFSPKSPDKAHLNLHINSLELGDSAVYFCASSQGLAGVSTGELFFGEGSRLTVL.

This clonotype was seen ten or more times. V usage is TRBV7-9 and J usage is TRBJ2-3; no reliable D call. Germline-derived CDR1 and CDR2 are SEHNR and FQNEAQ (reference sequence). The CDR3 spans 13 residues. Between the trimmed V and J ends, which lost 3 bases and 2 bases, there was a span of 6 bases. CDR3 residues: CASSFRLTDTQYF. In nucleotides, the CDR3 is TGTGCCAGCAGCTTTCGGCTCACAGATACGCAGTATTTT. Full variable domain (missing parts from reference TRBV7-9 and TRBJ2-3): DTGVSQNPRHKITKRGQNVTFRCDPISEHNRLYWYRQTLGQGPEFLTYFQNEAQLEKSRLLSDRFSAERPKGSFSTLEIQRTEQGDSAMYLCASSFRLTDTQYFGPGTRLTVL.

This clonotype was counted between two and nine times. The rearrangement links TRBV2 to TRBJ1-5; tentative D call: TRBD1 (6 bases). This CDR3 has 15 amino acids. Germline CDR1 is SNHLY and CDR2 is FYNNEI. Trimming took 4 bases from V and 4 from J, leaving 14 bases between them. DNA of the CDR3: TGTGCCAGCAGTGTGGCAGGGGTCGGGAATCAGCCCCAGCATTTT. Protein product: CASSVAGVGNQPQHF.

The chain employs TRBV27 and TRBJ2-3; D uncertain. V gave up 4 bases and J gave up 4 bases, with 9 bases separating them. This CDR3 spans 13 amino acids. Germline V lookup: CDR1 MNHEY, CDR2 SMNVEV (reference sequence). The CDR3 region is CASSWNRADTQYF. CDR3 in DNA: TGTGCCAGCAGTTGGAATCGGGCAGATACGCAGTATTTT.

V gene TRBV4-1 combines with J gene TRBJ2-1; 8 bases align to TRBD2. Germline CDR1 and CDR2: MGHRA and YSYEKL. Losses at the gene ends were 4 bases for V and 8 bases for J; bases not matched to a gene: 10. This CDR3 has 15 amino acids. In DNA, the CDR3 is TGCGCCAGCAGCCCACAGGTGTTAGCGGGACATGAGCAGTTCTTC. Amino acid sequence: CASSPQVLAGHEQFF.

In its sample, this clonotype was seen a few times. The chain has TRBV5-1 and TRBJ2-2; D is undetermined. This CDR3 comprises 15 residues. Germline V gives CDR1 SGHRS, CDR2 YFSETQ. The V end lost 1 base, the J end lost 6 bases, and 13 bases lay between the germline ends. CDR3 in DNA: TGCGCCAGCAGCTTGAAGGGCCTTAGTCCCGGGGAGCTGTTTTTT. Its translation is CASSLKGLSPGELFF. Full variable domain (outside the CDR3, taken from reference TRBV5-1 and TRBJ2-2): KAGVTQTPRYLIKTRGQQVTLSCSPISGHRSVSWYQQTPGQGLQFLFEYFSETQRNKGNFPGRFSGRQFSNSRSEMNVSTLELGDSALYLCASSLKGLSPGELFFGEGSRLTVL.

This clonotype was observed a handful of times. The chain links TRBV5-5 to TRBJ1-1, with D hard to call. The CDR3 is 14 amino acids. The V end lost 4 bases, the J end lost 3 bases, and 13 bases lay between the germline ends. Germline CDR1 reads SGHKS; CDR2 reads YYEKEE (reference sequence). The CDR3 spells CASSQVRSYTEAFF. The DNA of the CDR3 is TGTGCCAGCAGCCAGGTGAGGAGCTACACTGAAGCTTTCTTT.

This clonotype was counted between two and nine times. The chain has TRBV7-9 and TRBJ2-7; D not resolved. This CDR3 has 12 residues. Germline CDR1 reads SEHNR; CDR2 reads FQNEAQ (reference sequence). V was shortened by 5 bases and J by 4 bases, with 9 bases between the two germline ends. CDR3 protein: CASSNGEYEQYV. Here the CDR3 DNA reads TGTGCCAGCAGCAACGGAGAATACGAGCAGTACGTC.

This clonotype came up a few times. The chain uses TRBV2 and TRBJ2-1; D is possibly TRBD1 or TRBD2 (5 bases each). This CDR3 contains 18 residues. Trimming removed 8 bases from V and 7 bases from J, with 30 bases in between. Germline CDR1 is SNHLY and CDR2 is FYNNEI. The CDR3 DNA is TGTGCCAGCTGTCCCCCTCGGTTGGGACCAAGGGCGGAGAATGAGCAGTTCTTC. Translation: CASCPPRLGPRAENEQFF. The full variable domain, with the rest looked up from reference TRBV2 and TRBJ2-1, is EPEVTQTPSHQVTQMGQEVILRCVPISNHLYFYWYRQILGQKVEFLVSFYNNEISEKSEIFDDQFSVERPDGSNFTLKIRSTKLEDSAMYFCASCPPRLGPRAENEQFFGPGTRLTVL.

This chain connects TRBV28 to TRBJ1-4; D possibly corresponds to TRBD1 (5 bases). Per the germline V gene, CDR1 is MDHEN and CDR2 is SYDVKM. The CDR3 consists of 15 residues. Trimming left V 3 bases short and J 7 bases short, with 15 bases between. In DNA form, the CDR3 reads TGTGCCAGCAGTTTCGCGACGGGGGGAGGTGAAAAACTGTTTTTT. It is translated as CASSFATGGGEKLFF.

This clonotype was detected a few times. V and J are TRBV10-3 and TRBJ2-4; TRBD2 matches 8 bases. J lost 0 bases, V lost 3 bases, and 7 bases had no gene match. The germline V gene encodes CDR1 ENHRY and CDR2 SYGVKD. CDR3 length: 17 amino acids. CDR3 residues: CAISERLAGLAKNIQYF. The CDR3 DNA reads TGTGCCATCAGTGAAAGGCTAGCGGGCTTAGCCAAAAACATTCAGTACTTC.

This clonotype was counted between two and nine times. CDR3 sequence: CASSPDEGGRELFF. The CDR3 DNA follows: TGTGCCAGCAGCCCGGATGAGGGCGGCAGGGAGCTGTTTTTT. The rearrangement links TRBV7-7 to TRBJ2-2; D possibly corresponds to TRBD2 (5 bases). Trimming left V 5 bases short and J 9 bases short, with 16 bases between. Looked up from germline, CDR1 is SSHAT and CDR2 is FNYEAQ (reference sequence). CDR3 length: 14 amino acids.

This chain uses TRBV2 with TRBJ1-6; 9 bases are a match to TRBD1. The CDR3 is 15 amino acids. Germline V lookup: CDR1 SNHLY, CDR2 FYNNEI. The ends lost 4 bases at V and 9 bases at J; junction bases unmatched: 7. The CDR3 sequence is CASSGGQGLFSPLHF. In nucleotides, the CDR3 is TGTGCCAGCAGTGGGGGACAGGGCTTGTTTTCACCCCTCCACTTT.

This clonotype was picked up many times. CDR3 nucleotide sequence: TGTGCCAGCAGACCCGGGACTAGCGTATTCACAGATACGCAGTATTTT. This gives the protein CASRPGTSVFTDTQYF. This chain joins TRBV12-3 or TRBV12-4 and TRBJ2-3, with 10 bases matching TRBD2. The V gene end was trimmed by 6 bases and the J gene end by 2 bases; junction bases not matched to a gene: 8. The CDR3 sequence is 16 residues long.

This clonotype occurred a few times. The chain combines TRBV4-1 with TRBJ2-1, with D possibly TRBD1 on 5 matching bases. Germline CDR1 reads MGHRA; CDR2 reads YSYEKL. With 4 bases removed from V and 8 bases from J, the gap between germline ends came to 15 bases. This CDR3 region has 14 residues. The CDR3 loop is CASSLRAPGYEQFF. The CDR3 bases are TGCGCCAGCAGCCTCAGGGCCCCTGGGTATGAGCAGTTCTTC.

The chain employs TRBV20-1 and TRBJ2-3; D is undetermined. The V and J ends lost 3 bases and 0 bases respectively, with 13 bases between them. CDR1 DFQATT and CDR2 SNEGSKA come from the germline V gene (reference sequence). This CDR3 region has 15 residues. The CDR3 coding sequence is TGCAGTGCTAGTGGCGAACTCTTTAGCACAGATACGCAGTATTTT. Residues: CSASGELFSTDTQYF.

The V and J genes are TRBV2 and TRBJ2-6; 7 bases map to TRBD2. Germline V gives CDR1 SNHLY, CDR2 FYNNEI. The CDR3 loop spans 17 amino acids. The V segment lost 6 bases and the J segment 8 bases; nucleotides outside the gene matches: 16. The CDR3, as DNA: TGTGCCAGCAGAGCGTCTAGCGGTGACCAATGGACCAACGTCCTGACTTTC. Its protein product is CASRASSGDQWTNVLTF.

With respect to this clonotype: A junction boundary mismatches the germline segment, possibly from a read error. The chain couples TRBV29-1 to TRBJ2-1, with D perhaps matching TRBD1 (5 bases). The length of the CDR3 is 15 residues. Per germline, CDR1 SQVTM and CDR2 ANQGSEA. CDR3 residues: CSVPRESSSYNVQFF. CDR3 nucleotide sequence: TGCAGCGTTCCCAGGGAATCCAGCTCCTACAATGTGCAGTTCTTC.

The rearrangement links TRBV27 to TRBJ2-7; D call uncertain. Trimming shortened V by 8 bases and J by 9 bases, and 17 bases separated the two germline ends. Germline values: CDR1 MNHEY, CDR2 SMNVEV (reference sequence). The CDR3 covers 12 residues. The CDR3 protein is CASGPHSRWQYF. The CDR3, as DNA: TGTGCCAGCGGTCCTCACAGTAGGTGGCAGTACTTC.

This clonotype was detected a few times. The chain recombines TRBV5-1 with TRBJ2-5; 9 nucleotides line up with TRBD2. J was trimmed by 5 bases and V by 4 bases; bases with no gene match: 12. CDR1 and CDR2 from the germline V gene are SGHRS and YFSETQ. CDR3 length equals 16 residues. CDR3 sequence: CASSPSPSGITETQYF. The CDR3 coding sequence is TGCGCCAGCAGCCCGAGCCCTAGCGGGATTACGGAGACCCAGTACTTC.